Shown below are 32 T cell receptor beta chains from a single sample sequenced in a study of blood T cell repertoires in COVID-19. TCRdb keeps only in-frame clones here, not all; method: immunoSEQ multiplex PCR. The profile covers roughly 300,000 clones, with 75% to 95% appearing a single time and 1.1% taken by the ten largest. The sequencing sample was made of PBMCs or T cells enriched from blood (not recorded which). The receptors originated from a young woman who had recovered from COVID-19.

This chain joins TRBV3-1 (or the pseudogene TRBV3-2) and TRBJ2-1; TRBD2 matches at 13 bases. J was trimmed by 8 bases and V by 1 base; bases with no gene match: 8. The germline CDR1 and CDR2 sequences are LGHDT and YNNKEL (reference sequence). The CDR3 is made up of 17 amino acids. The DNA of the CDR3 is TGTGCCAGCAGCCAAGTGTCGGGACTAGCGGGATCTGATGAGCAGTTCTTC. It encodes CASSQVSGLAGSDEQFF.

The genes are TRBV2 and TRBJ2-7; the match to TRBD1 covers 7 bases. The CDR3 has 14 residues. Trimming took 7 bases from V and 0 from J; bases not matched to a gene: 6. The germline V gene has CDR1 SNHLY and CDR2 FYNNEI. CDR3 amino acids: CASKAAGGSYEQYF. The CDR3 region has the DNA TGTGCCAGCAAGGCGGCAGGGGGCTCCTACGAGCAGTACTTC.

The chain joins TRBV7-2 to TRBJ2-5, with a tentative D call TRBD2 (5 bases). Germline V gives CDR1 SGHTA, CDR2 FQGNSA. V was pared by 1 base and J by 7 bases, with 13 bases between. The CDR3 runs 14 residues. CDR3 sequence (DNA): TGTGCCAGCAGCTTAGAACTAGTCGTGGGGACCCAGTACTTC. This encodes CASSLELVVGTQYF.

This clone was seen more than once but under ten times. The rearrangement uses TRBV7-2 and TRBJ1-2; D remains unclear. V was pared by 5 bases and J by 4 bases, with 5 bases between. Per the germline V gene, CDR1 is SGHTA and CDR2 is FQGNSA. The CDR3 runs 11 residues. The CDR3 loop reads CASSPSYGYTF. The CDR3 DNA sequence: TGTGCCAGCAGCCCATCCTATGGCTACACCTTC.

This clone was observed a few times. This chain joins TRBV29-1 and TRBJ1-4; D ambiguous. V shed 7 bases and J shed 6 bases, with 15 bases lying between them. The germline V gene encodes CDR1 SQVTM and CDR2 ANQGSEA. The length of the CDR3 is 13 residues. The CDR3 protein is CSARNSFDEKLFF. The CDR3 DNA reads as TGCAGCGCCCGCAACTCCTTTGATGAAAAACTGTTTTTT.

The chain recombines TRBV24-1 with TRBJ2-1, with TRBD1 as a possible D gene (6 bases). Trimming stripped 5 bases from V and 7 bases from J, with 11 bases between. The CDR3 length is 13 residues. Per germline, CDR1 KGHDR and CDR2 SFDVKD. The CDR3 loop reads CATSGAGVNEQFF. The CDR3 DNA sequence: TGTGCCACCAGTGGGGCAGGGGTTAATGAGCAGTTCTTC.

The chain uses TRBV6-5 and TRBJ1-1, with a weak D call TRBD1 (6 bases). The V end was cut by 4 bases, the J end by 1 base, with 10 bases between. Germline V CDR1 and CDR2: MNHEY, SVGAGI. There are 14 residues in the CDR3. The CDR3: CASSLRTANTEAFF. CDR3 in DNA: TGTGCCAGCAGTTTAAGGACAGCGAACACTGAAGCTTTCTTT.

This sequence joins TRBV7-9 and TRBJ2-2; 14 bases are a match to TRBD2. This CDR3 has 18 residues. V lost 4 bases to trimming and J lost 5 bases; unmatched junction nucleotides: 9. The germline CDR1 and CDR2 sequences are SEHNR and FQNEAQ (reference sequence). The CDR3 sequence is CASSSRLAGGPGTGELFF. CDR3 nucleotides: TGTGCCAGCAGCTCCAGACTAGCGGGAGGGCCCGGTACCGGGGAGCTGTTTTTT.

The chain recombines TRBV18 with TRBJ1-5; 9 nucleotides line up with TRBD1. Germline CDR1 KGHSH, CDR2 LQKENI. This CDR3 is built from 16 residues. The junction had 3 bases not matched to a gene; V was cut back by 3 bases and J by 0 bases. CDR3 region: CASSPGQGDSNQPQHF. The CDR3 bases are TGTGCCAGCTCACCGGGACAGGGAGATAGCAATCAGCCCCAGCATTTT.

The chain uses TRBV18 and TRBJ1-6; 8 bases line up with TRBD1. The CDR3 runs to 16 residues. Germline V gene lookup returns CDR1 KGHSH and CDR2 LQKENI. V trimming: 2 bases; J trimming: 8 bases; junction bases outside the gene matches: 8. CDR3 in DNA: TGTGCCAGCTCACCAACAGGGGGGATTATGGATTCACCCCTCCACTTT. Amino acid sequence: CASSPTGGIMDSPLHF.

The chain has TRBV7-3 and TRBJ1-6; maybe TRBD1 (5 bases). Germline V CDR1 and CDR2: SGHTA, FQGTGA. Trimming left V 1 base short and J 5 bases short, with 9 bases between. There are 15 residues in the CDR3. CDR3 region: CASSLNQGNNSPLHF. Here the CDR3 DNA reads TGTGCCAGCAGCTTAAATCAGGGAAATAATTCACCCCTCCACTTT.

The chain combines TRBV27 with TRBJ1-4; 8 nucleotides agree with TRBD1. Trimming at V came to 5 bases and at J to 8 bases, leaving 13 bases not matched to a gene. Germline V gene sequence: CDR1 MNHEY, CDR2 SMNVEV (reference sequence). This CDR3 is 16 amino acids long. DNA of the CDR3: TGTGCCAGCAGTGTCCGATGGACAGGGCTCGTCGAAAAACTGTTTTTT. Translating gives CASSVRWTGLVEKLFF.

This clone was seen once. The V and J genes are TRBV5-1 and TRBJ2-3, with TRBD1 matching over 7 bases. The CDR3 spans 18 residues. From germline, CDR1 is SGHRS and CDR2 YFSETQ. The V gene end was trimmed by 2 bases and the J gene end by 1 base; junction bases not matched to a gene: 13. The CDR3 sequence: CASSLAPSTGARTDTQYF. The CDR3 DNA sequence: TGCGCCAGCAGCTTAGCTCCCTCTACAGGGGCTCGCACAGATACGCAGTATTTT. Together with reference TRBV5-1 and TRBJ2-3, the CDR3 gives the full variable domain: KAGVTQTPRYLIKTRGQQVTLSCSPISGHRSVSWYQQTPGQGLQFLFEYFSETQRNKGNFPGRFSGRQFSNSRSEMNVSTLELGDSALYLCASSLAPSTGARTDTQYFGPGTRLTVL.

The rearrangement uses TRBV7-3 and TRBJ2-7; D is perhaps TRBD2 (5 bases). From germline, CDR1 is SGHTA and CDR2 FQGTGA. The length of the CDR3 is 14 residues. Trimming removed 8 bases from V and 3 bases from J, with 17 bases in between. CDR3 sequence reads: CASPKGRRLYEQYF. The CDR3 nucleotides are TGTGCCAGCCCTAAAGGGAGAAGGCTCTACGAGCAGTACTTC.

J is TRBJ2-7 and V is TRBV11-2; 7 bases line up with TRBD2. This CDR3 has 15 amino acids. V lost 1 base and J lost 0; bases outside the gene matches: 3. Germline CDR1 reads SGHAT; CDR2 reads FQNNGV. The CDR3 DNA is TGTGCCAGCAGCTTAGGACTAGCAAGCTCCTACGAGCAGTACTTC. Translating gives CASSLGLASSYEQYF.

V usage is TRBV7-2 and J usage is TRBJ1-5; D possibly corresponds to TRBD1 (5 bases). The germline V gene has CDR1 SGHTA and CDR2 FQGNSA. V was shortened by 4 bases and J by 4 bases, with 14 bases between the two germline ends. The CDR3 is made up of 15 amino acids. The chain's CDR3 is CASSSPGRGNQPQHF. CDR3 in DNA: TGTGCCAGCAGCTCGCCGGGACGGGGGAATCAGCCCCAGCATTTT.

The rearrangement links TRBV19 to TRBJ1-3; D is undetermined. CDR1 is LNHDA and CDR2 is SQIVND in the germline V gene (reference sequence). This CDR3 region has 14 residues. V lost 4 bases to trimming and J lost 0 bases, with 7 bases between them. The CDR3 coding sequence is TGTGCCAGTAGTAGCGACATCTCTGGAAACACCATATATTTT. Encoded protein: CASSSDISGNTIYF.

The chain employs TRBV7-6 and TRBJ2-1, with a tentative D call TRBD2 (5 bases). The CDR3 is 15 amino acids. The V gene lost 1 base and the J gene lost 4 bases, with 11 bases spanning the gap. Per the germline V gene, CDR1 is SGHVS and CDR2 is FNYEAQ. The CDR3 nucleotides are TGTGCCAGCAGCTTAGGGAGCGGTCCTTACAATGAGCAGTTCTTC. The encoded protein is CASSLGSGPYNEQFF.

CDR3 sequence: CASRSGQGYEQYF. The CDR3, as DNA: TGTGCCAGCAGGTCGGGACAGGGCTACGAGCAGTACTTC. The V gene is TRBV7-2, the J gene TRBJ2-7, with 9 bases matching TRBD1. V was clipped by 6 bases and J by 3 bases; unmatched bases: 3. In germline, CDR1 is SGHTA, CDR2 FQGNSA. The CDR3 extends over 13 amino acids.

This rearrangement joins TRBV9 to TRBJ1-2, with 10 bases matching TRBD1. V shed 6 bases and J 4 bases; nucleotides not matched to a gene: 6. The CDR3 length is 14 residues. Germline CDR1 and CDR2: SGDLS and YYNGEE. As DNA, the CDR3 is TGTGCCAGCACGGTGGGACAGGGGAGCTATGGCTACACCTTC. This sequence encodes CASTVGQGSYGYTF. The full variable domain, with the rest looked up from reference TRBV9 and TRBJ1-2, is DSGVTQTPKHLITATGQRVTLRCSPRSGDLSVYWYQQSLDQGLQFLIQYYNGEERAKGNILERFSAQQFPDLHSELNLSSLELGDSALYFCASTVGQGSYGYTFGSGTRLTVV.

V usage is TRBV7-9 and J usage is TRBJ1-5; D is unclear. V lost 5 bases to trimming and J lost 1 base, with 3 bases between them. The CDR3 runs 12 residues. Looked up from germline, CDR1 is SEHNR and CDR2 is FQNEAQ (reference sequence). CDR3 DNA: TGTGCCAGCAGCCTGAGCAATCAGCCCCAGCATTTT. This gives the protein CASSLSNQPQHF.

This clone was observed a single time. The J gene is TRBJ1-5, the V gene TRBV6-5, with D hard to call. CDR1 MNHEY and CDR2 SVGAGI come from the germline V gene. Trimming took off 2 bases at V and 0 bases at J, with 5 bases between the two ends. This CDR3 has 14 residues. CDR3 DNA sequence: TGTGCCAGCAGTTACACCTATAGCAATCAGCCCCAGCATTTT. Its protein product is CASSYTYSNQPQHF.

This rearrangement joins TRBV19 to TRBJ2-5; the D gene is possibly TRBD2 (5 bases). The CDR3 loop spans 13 amino acids. The germline CDR1 and CDR2 sequences are LNHDA and SQIVND (reference sequence). Deletions cut 3 bases from V and 4 bases from J, with 9 bases between. The CDR3 DNA follows: TGTGCCAGTAGTATTATTGGAGGAGAGACCCAGTACTTC. Translated, it gives CASSIIGGETQYF.

The V and J genes are TRBV6-6 and TRBJ2-5; D possibly corresponds to TRBD2 (7 bases). This CDR3 has 14 residues. Germline V gene data show CDR1 as MNHNY and CDR2 as SVGAGI (reference sequence). Trimming took 5 bases from V and 7 from J, leaving 17 bases between them. CDR3 amino acids: CASSPSQGRGTQYF. The CDR3, as DNA: TGTGCCAGCAGTCCCAGTCAGGGGAGGGGGACCCAGTACTTC.

This chain links TRBV15 with TRBJ2-2; 7 nucleotides agree with TRBD2. Germline V gene sequence: CDR1 LNHNV, CDR2 YYDKDF (reference sequence). J was trimmed by 5 bases and V by 0 bases; bases with no gene match: 6. CDR3 size: 16 residues. The CDR3 nucleotides read TGTGCCACCAGCAGAGATCTTTTCGGGGGGACCGGGGAGCTGTTTTTT. Translation gives CATSRDLFGGTGELFF.

This chain joins TRBV5-1 and TRBJ2-3, with D possibly matching TRBD2 (5 bases). Trimming took 0 bases from V and 4 from J, leaving 6 bases between them. CDR3 length: 13 amino acids. Germline CDR1 SGHRS, CDR2 YFSETQ. The CDR3 is CASSLGAADTQYF. In DNA form, the CDR3 reads TGCGCCAGCAGCTTGGGAGCGGCAGATACGCAGTATTTT. Full variable domain (rest looked up from reference TRBV5-1 and TRBJ2-3): KAGVTQTPRYLIKTRGQQVTLSCSPISGHRSVSWYQQTPGQGLQFLFEYFSETQRNKGNFPGRFSGRQFSNSRSEMNVSTLELGDSALYLCASSLGAADTQYFGPGTRLTVL.

The chain is built from TRBV18 and TRBJ2-7, with 9 bases identical to TRBD1. The CDR3 sequence is 15 residues long. The germline CDR1 and CDR2 sequences are KGHSH and LQKENI. V lost 3 bases and J lost 5; bases outside the gene matches: 8. CDR3 coding DNA: TGTGCCAGCTCACCGAACAGGGGGCGTATCAACGAGCAGTACTTC. It yields the protein CASSPNRGRINEQYF.

Concerning this clone itself: Different DNA sequences within this sample yield the same CDR3. In DNA, the CDR3 is TGTGCCAGCAGGGGGACTGCGAACACCGGGGAGCTGTTTTTT. This encodes CASRGTANTGELFF. The chain joins TRBV2 to TRBJ2-2, with D tentatively TRBD2 (6 bases). CDR3 length: 14 residues. Trimming shortened V by 6 bases and J by 0 bases, and 8 bases separated the two germline ends. Germline CDR1 reads SNHLY; CDR2 reads FYNNEI.

The J gene is TRBJ2-3, the V gene TRBV2; TRBD2 matches at 11 bases. V shed 6 bases, J shed 6 bases, and the junction held 11 bases outside the gene matches. Germline V CDR1 and CDR2: SNHLY, FYNNEI. The CDR3 length is 16 residues. In DNA, the CDR3 is TGTGCCAGCAGCCATCGTACTAGCGGGAGTCCTGATACGCAGTATTTT. This sequence encodes CASSHRTSGSPDTQYF.

V gene TRBV6-5 combines with J gene TRBJ2-1; 8 bases agree with TRBD2. The CDR3 runs to 15 residues. With 2 bases clipped from V and 8 bases from J, the junction kept 8 bases outside the gene matches. Looked up from germline, CDR1 is MNHEY and CDR2 is SVGAGI. As DNA, the CDR3 is TGTGCCAGCAGTTACGGACGGGAGGGGGGAGATGAGCAGTTCTTC. This codes for CASSYGREGGDEQFF.

The gene calls are TRBV3-1 (or the pseudogene TRBV3-2) and TRBJ2-1; TRBD2 might be the D (5 bases). V lost 4 bases and J 14 bases, leaving 15 bases between the germline ends. The CDR3 runs 12 residues. Looked up from germline, CDR1 is LGHDT and CDR2 is YNNKEL (reference sequence). As DNA, the CDR3 is TGTGCCAGCAGCCTTTCCCCGGGGAGCGAGTTCTTC. Translation gives CASSLSPGSEFF.

CDR3 sequence reads: CASSLNTGQEQYF. The CDR3 DNA follows: TGTGCCAGCAGCTTAAATACAGGGCAAGAGCAGTACTTC. This rearrangement joins TRBV7-9 to TRBJ2-7; a weak D match, TRBD1 (6 bases). Germline CDR1 SEHNR, CDR2 FQNEAQ (reference sequence). Trimming pared 2 bases from V and 7 bases from J, leaving 12 bases between. This CDR3 comprises 13 residues.